This record covers a single T cell receptor (beta chain). What it binds is unknown. These data are taken from a study of shared clonotypes between healthy human individuals. Findings and limits, study-wide: About 5% of naive CD4 clonotypes were common to a handful of donors.

Only CD45RO-negative cells positively selected for CCR7 counted as naive CD8 cells, so terminally differentiated effector memory CD45RA+ cells were excluded. Among the donors, all were Caucasian adults who lived in Nashville, Tennessee. Profiling relied on immunoSEQ multiplex PCR, and the TCRdb table lists in-frame clones only, not all of them. The sample has under 1 million clones; 80% to 95% are singletons. The germline gives CDR1 SNHLY, CDR2 FYNNEI. The CDR3 is 14 amino acids. The V and J ends lost 6 bases and 4 bases respectively, with 12 bases between them. The chain joins TRBV2 to TRBJ2-2, with D maybe TRBD1 (5 bases). The sample comprised naive CD8+ T cells sorted from blood. The TCR comes from a young man in good health. The CDR3 DNA reads TGTGCCAGCAGACAGGACGCGGTCACCGGGGAGCTGTTTTTT. Amino acid sequence: CASRQDAVTGELFF.